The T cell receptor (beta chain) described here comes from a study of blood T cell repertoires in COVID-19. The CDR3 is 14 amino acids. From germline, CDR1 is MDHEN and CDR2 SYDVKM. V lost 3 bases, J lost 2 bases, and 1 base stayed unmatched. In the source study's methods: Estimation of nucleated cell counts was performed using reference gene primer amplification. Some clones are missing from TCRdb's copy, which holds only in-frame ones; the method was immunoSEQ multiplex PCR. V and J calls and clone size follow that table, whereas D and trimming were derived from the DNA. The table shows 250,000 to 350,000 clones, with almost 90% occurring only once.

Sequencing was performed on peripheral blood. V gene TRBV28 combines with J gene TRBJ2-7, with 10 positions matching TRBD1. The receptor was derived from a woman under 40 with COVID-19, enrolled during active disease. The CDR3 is CASSFGTGAYEQYF. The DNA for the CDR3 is TGTGCCAGCAGTTTTGGGACAGGGGCCTACGAGCAGTACTTC.